This TCR beta chain is from a study of T cells in Graves' hyperthyroidism and ophthalmopathy. From RNA transcripts, TCR beta CDR3 regions were amplified. TCR CDR3 underwent first-round RT-PCR with the HTBI primer set. TCRdb reprocessed the multiplex PCR reads with MiXCR, giving one entry per CDR3 protein. The sample lists fewer than 700,000 distinct CDR3 sequences; over 15% were seen once. Clinical symptoms, serum thyroxine, TRAb, thyroid ultrasound and orbital computed tomography established diagnosis. The PBMCs were sourced from fresh peripheral blood (more than 8.5 ml). CDR3 size: 17 residues. CDR1 is SGHTA, CDR2 FQGTGA, per germline. Trimming took 2 bases from V and 4 from J, leaving 21 bases between them.

Sequences were obtained from blood. The chain links TRBV7-3 to TRBJ2-7; TRBD1 is a possible D gene (7 bases). This clonotype was obtained from a woman between 18 and 29 years old with Graves' ophthalmopathy. CDR3 region: CASSLAPGQGGRYEQYF. The CDR3 coding sequence is TGTGCCAGCAGCTTAGCTCCGGGGCAGGGGGGTAGATACGAGCAGTACTTC.